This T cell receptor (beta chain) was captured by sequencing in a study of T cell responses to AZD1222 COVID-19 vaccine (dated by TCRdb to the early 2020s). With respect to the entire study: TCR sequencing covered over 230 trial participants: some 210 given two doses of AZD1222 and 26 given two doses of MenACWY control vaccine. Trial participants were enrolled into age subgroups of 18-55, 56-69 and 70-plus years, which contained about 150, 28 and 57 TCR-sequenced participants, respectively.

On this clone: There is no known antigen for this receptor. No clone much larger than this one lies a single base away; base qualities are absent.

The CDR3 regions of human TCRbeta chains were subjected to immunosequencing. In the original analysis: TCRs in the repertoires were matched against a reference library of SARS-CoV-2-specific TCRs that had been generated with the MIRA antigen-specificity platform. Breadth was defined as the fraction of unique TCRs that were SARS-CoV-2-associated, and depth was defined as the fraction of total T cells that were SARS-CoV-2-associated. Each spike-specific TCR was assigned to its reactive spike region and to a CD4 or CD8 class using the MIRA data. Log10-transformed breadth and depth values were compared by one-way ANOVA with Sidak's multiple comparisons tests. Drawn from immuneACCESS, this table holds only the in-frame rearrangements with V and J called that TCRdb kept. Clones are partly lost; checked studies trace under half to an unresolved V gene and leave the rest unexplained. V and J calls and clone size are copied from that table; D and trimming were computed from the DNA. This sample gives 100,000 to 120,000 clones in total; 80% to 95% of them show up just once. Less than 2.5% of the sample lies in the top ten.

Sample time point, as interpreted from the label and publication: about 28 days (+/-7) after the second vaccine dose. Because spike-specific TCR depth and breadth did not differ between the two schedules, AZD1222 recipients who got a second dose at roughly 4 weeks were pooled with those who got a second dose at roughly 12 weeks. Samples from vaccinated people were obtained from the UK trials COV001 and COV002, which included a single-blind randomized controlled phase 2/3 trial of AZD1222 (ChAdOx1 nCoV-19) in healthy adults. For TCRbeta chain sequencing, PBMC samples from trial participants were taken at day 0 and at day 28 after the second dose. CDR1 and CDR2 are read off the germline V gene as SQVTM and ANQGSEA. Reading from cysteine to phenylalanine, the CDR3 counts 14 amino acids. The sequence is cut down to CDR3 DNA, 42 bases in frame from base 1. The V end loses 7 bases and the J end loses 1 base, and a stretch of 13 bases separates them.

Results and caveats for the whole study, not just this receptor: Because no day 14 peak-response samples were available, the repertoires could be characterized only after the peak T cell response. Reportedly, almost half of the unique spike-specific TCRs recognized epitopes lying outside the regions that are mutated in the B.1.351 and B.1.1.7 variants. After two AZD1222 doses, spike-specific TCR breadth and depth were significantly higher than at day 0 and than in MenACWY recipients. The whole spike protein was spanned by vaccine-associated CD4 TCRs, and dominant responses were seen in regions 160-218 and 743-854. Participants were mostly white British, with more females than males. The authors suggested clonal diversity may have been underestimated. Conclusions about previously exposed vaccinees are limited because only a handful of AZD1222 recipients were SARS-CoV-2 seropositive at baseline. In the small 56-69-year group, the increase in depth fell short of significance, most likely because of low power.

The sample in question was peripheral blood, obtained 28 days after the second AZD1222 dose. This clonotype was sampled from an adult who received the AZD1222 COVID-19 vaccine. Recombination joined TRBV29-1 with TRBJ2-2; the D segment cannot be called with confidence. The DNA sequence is TGCAGCGCCAGAATGACTCAGAACACCGGGGAGCTGTTTTTT. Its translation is CSARMTQNTGELFF.